These 19 T cell receptor beta chains share one sample of origin, sequenced in a study of OX40 agonist ivuxolimab in advanced cancers. The data were produced by immunoSEQ multiplex PCR, yet TCRdb's version contains in-frame clones alone and is incomplete. The sample holds around 30,000 clones, 92% seen once. The sequences come from CD4+ or CD8+ T cells sorted from blood, collected in a trial of the OX40 agonist ivuxolimab. Every receptor here comes from an adult with an advanced solid tumor such as melanoma, head and neck, liver or kidney cancer.

The rearrangement uses TRBV7-9 and TRBJ2-5; possible D gene TRBD1, 5 bases. The CDR3 is 15 residues long. The V and J ends lost 1 base and 5 bases respectively, with 14 bases between them. Germline V gene sequence: CDR1 SEHNR, CDR2 FQNEAQ (reference sequence). The CDR3 nucleotides are TGTGCCAGCAGCTTAGAAGGGGCCGGCCGGGAGACCCAGTACTTC. Its protein is CASSLEGAGRETQYF.

CDR3 sequence: CSGRDTASTNEKLFF. The CDR3 DNA is TGCAGCGGCCGGGACACCGCTTCAACTAATGAAAAACTGTTTTTT. The chain joins TRBV29-1 to TRBJ1-4, with D possibly TRBD1 on 6 matching bases. The CDR3 has 15 residues. Deletions cut 7 bases from V and 0 bases from J, with 15 bases between. CDR1 SQVTM and CDR2 ANQGSEA come from the germline V gene. Supplemented by reference TRBV29-1 and TRBJ1-4, the full variable domain reads SAVISQKPSRDICQRGTSLTIQCQVDSQVTMMFWYRQQPGQSLTLIATANQGSEATYESGFVIDKFPISRPNLTFSTLTVSNMSPEDSSIYLCSGRDTASTNEKLFFGSGTQLSVL.

The chain recombines TRBV10-1 with TRBJ2-7; 8 nucleotides agree with TRBD1. The V gene's germline CDR1 is WNHNN and CDR2 SYGVQD (reference sequence). The V gene end was trimmed by 3 bases and the J gene end by 4 bases; junction bases not matched to a gene: 5. CDR3 length: 14 amino acids. CDR3 sequence (DNA): TGCGCCAGCAGTGATGGGACAGGCTTGTACGAGCAGTACTTC. Translating it yields CASSDGTGLYEQYF.

The rearrangement links TRBV7-9 to TRBJ2-3; 10 bases align to TRBD2. CDR3 length: 16 residues. V was clipped by 4 bases and J by 6 bases; unmatched bases: 10. Looked up from germline, CDR1 is SEHNR and CDR2 is FQNEAQ (reference sequence). CDR3 bases: TGTGCCAGCAGCTCCACTTCAGCGGGAGGGCTGGATACGCAGTATTTT. Translating it yields CASSSTSAGGLDTQYF.

V is TRBV29-1 and J is TRBJ2-1; 15 bases fit TRBD2. Trimming at V came to 8 bases and at J to 7 bases, leaving 6 bases not matched to a gene. The V gene's germline CDR1 is SQVTM and CDR2 ANQGSEA. This CDR3 region has 14 residues. The CDR3 region has the DNA TGCAGCATTGGACTAGCGGGAGGGGGGAATGAGCAGTTCTTC. Amino acids: CSIGLAGGGNEQFF.

V and J are TRBV7-9 and TRBJ2-3; 7 bases are a match to TRBD1. In germline, CDR1 is SEHNR, CDR2 FQNEAQ (reference sequence). V trimming: 5 bases; J trimming: 3 bases; junction bases outside the gene matches: 8. The CDR3 is 15 residues long. CDR3 bases: TGTGCCAGCAGCATCTACAGGGGAATGACAGATACGCAGTATTTT. Translation gives CASSIYRGMTDTQYF.

This chain uses TRBV6-4 with TRBJ2-2; D is ambiguous. CDR3 length equals 14 residues. V lost 6 bases, J lost 1 base, and 9 bases lay in between. The germline gives CDR1 MRHNA, CDR2 SNTAGT. CDR3 sequence reads: CASSIDGNTGELFF. CDR3 bases: TGTGCCAGCAGCATAGATGGGAACACCGGGGAGCTGTTTTTT.

V and J are TRBV6-1 and TRBJ1-1; the D gene is possibly TRBD1 (5 bases). Trimming took off 8 bases at V and 1 base at J, with 11 bases between the two ends. CDR3 length equals 13 residues. CDR1 MNHNS and CDR2 SASEGT come from the germline V gene. This CDR3 is CASSTGRNTEAFF. The CDR3 DNA reads as TGTGCCAGCTCTACAGGTAGGAACACTGAAGCTTTCTTT.

The chain links TRBV30 to TRBJ1-5; D unclear. Germline V CDR1 and CDR2: GTSNPN, SVGIG (reference sequence). V was shortened by 1 base and J by 5 bases, with 9 bases between the two germline ends. CDR3 size: 13 residues. CDR3 in DNA: TGTGCCTGGAGTGGCAATTTGGATCAGCCCCAGCATTTT. Protein product: CAWSGNLDQPQHF.

Details on this clone: Other DNA sequences within the sample encode an identical CDR3. The chain has TRBV2 and TRBJ1-5; D gene uncertain. CDR3 length equals 13 residues. The V and J ends lost 3 bases and 4 bases respectively, with 7 bases between them. CDR1 SNHLY and CDR2 FYNNEI come from the germline V gene. The CDR3 DNA sequence: TGTGCCAGCAGTGAGGAAAGTAATCAGCCCCAGCATTTT. It specifies CASSEESNQPQHF. The whole variable domain, remainder taken from reference TRBV2 and TRBJ1-5, is EPEVTQTPSHQVTQMGQEVILRCVPISNHLYFYWYRQILGQKVEFLVSFYNNEISEKSEIFDDQFSVERPDGSNFTLKIRSTKLEDSAMYFCASSEESNQPQHFGDGTRLSIL.

The CDR3 DNA sequence: TGTGCCAGCAGCCTGAGGGTAGGGTACACTGAAGCTTTCTTT. This translates into CASSLRVGYTEAFF. The chain links TRBV6-5 to TRBJ1-1; no clear D gene. Trimming took 6 bases from V and 3 from J, leaving 14 bases between them. This CDR3 contains 14 residues. CDR1 and CDR2 (germline): MNHEY, SVGAGI.

V is TRBV6-1 and J is TRBJ1-4; unclear D gene. Germline V gene data show CDR1 as MNHNS and CDR2 as SASEGT. V was cut by 4 bases and J by 3 bases, with 9 bases left in between. The CDR3 runs to 14 residues. CDR3 nucleotide sequence: TGTGCCAGCAGTGTAATGTACTCTAATGAAAAACTGTTTTTT. Translated, it gives CASSVMYSNEKLFF.

The chain recombines TRBV6-1 with TRBJ1-4; D unresolved. The CDR3 sequence is 13 residues long. The V end lost 7 bases, the J end lost 7 bases, and 13 bases lay between the germline ends. Germline V gene lookup returns CDR1 MNHNS and CDR2 SASEGT. The CDR3 DNA follows: TGTGCCAGCACTGTAGAGGACCTTGAAAAACTGTTTTTT. Translation gives CASTVEDLEKLFF.

The rearrangement links TRBV6-6 to TRBJ2-5, with a tentative D call TRBD1 (5 bases). Looked up from germline, CDR1 is MNHNY and CDR2 is SVGAGI (reference sequence). Trimming removed 10 bases at V and 2 bases at J, with 17 bases between. The CDR3 totals 14 residues. CDR3 region: CATRGPKVQETQYF. As DNA, the CDR3 is TGTGCCACTAGGGGCCCCAAAGTACAAGAGACCCAGTACTTC.

The chain uses TRBV28 and TRBJ1-5; weak D call: TRBD1 (5 bases). The CDR3 contains 15 residues. Trimming stripped 2 bases from V and 3 bases from J, with 11 bases between. The germline V gene has CDR1 MDHEN and CDR2 SYDVKM. This CDR3 is CASSLLWGTNQPQHF. The DNA of the CDR3 is TGTGCCAGCAGTTTACTGTGGGGGACCAATCAGCCCCAGCATTTT.

About this clone: The sample carries other DNA sequences with the same CDR3. The chain combines TRBV6-1 with TRBJ1-5, with TRBD1 matching over 7 bases. This CDR3 is built from 15 residues. Losses at the gene ends were 6 bases for V and 0 bases for J; bases not matched to a gene: 5. CDR1 is MNHNS and CDR2 is SASEGT in the germline V gene. The CDR3 sequence is CASSPGTDSNQPQHF. The CDR3 DNA reads TGTGCCAGCAGCCCCGGGACAGATAGCAATCAGCCCCAGCATTTT.

J is TRBJ1-2 and V is TRBV14; 9 bases are shared with TRBD1. Germline lookup yields CDR1 SGHDN and CDR2 FVKESK. Trimming cost V 4 bases and J 5 bases; bases outside gene matches: 5. This CDR3 is built from 14 residues. CDR3 DNA sequence: TGTGCCAGCAGCCTGGGACAGGGAGGATATGGCTACACCTTC. Protein: CASSLGQGGYGYTF.

The CDR3 coding sequence is TGCGCCAGCAGCATGACAGGGGAACAAGAGACCCAGTACTTC. This codes for CASSMTGEQETQYF. The genes are TRBV5-1 and TRBJ2-5; TRBD1 matches at 8 bases. J was trimmed by 2 bases and V by 4 bases; bases with no gene match: 4. CDR1 SGHRS and CDR2 YFSETQ come from the germline V gene. This CDR3 is built from 14 residues.

The rearrangement uses TRBV1 and TRBJ2-5; no DNA check was done on the table's D call, TRBD2. TRBV1 is a pseudogene segment. The CDR3 length is 13 residues. CDR3 region: CTSIRPSLETQYF. The DNA of the CDR3 is TGCACCAGCATACGTCCGAGTCTAGAGACCCAGTACTTC.